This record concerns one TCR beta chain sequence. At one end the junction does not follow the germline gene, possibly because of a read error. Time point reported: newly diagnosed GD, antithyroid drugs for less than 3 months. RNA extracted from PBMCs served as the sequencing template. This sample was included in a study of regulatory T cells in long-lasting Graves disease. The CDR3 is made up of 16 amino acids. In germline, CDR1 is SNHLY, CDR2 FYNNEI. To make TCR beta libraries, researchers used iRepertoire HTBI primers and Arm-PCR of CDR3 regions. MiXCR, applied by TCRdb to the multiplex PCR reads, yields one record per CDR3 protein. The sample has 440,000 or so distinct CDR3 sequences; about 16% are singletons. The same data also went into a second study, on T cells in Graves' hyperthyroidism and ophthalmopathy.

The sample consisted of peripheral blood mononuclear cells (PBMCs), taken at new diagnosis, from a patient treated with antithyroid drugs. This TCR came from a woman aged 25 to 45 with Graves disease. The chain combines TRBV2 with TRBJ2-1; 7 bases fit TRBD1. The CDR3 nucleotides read TGTGCCAGCAGTGAAATGACAGGGACCGTCTACAGTGAGCAGTTCTTC. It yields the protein CASSEMTGTVYSEQFF.